These T cell receptor beta chains were read from a single sample in a study of pediatric ulcerative colitis. TCRdb's table, derived via immunoSEQ multiplex PCR, lists solely in-frame clones and lacks some. The table includes about 36,000 clones, roughly 85% detected once. Specimen: blood. The receptors stem from a girl under 18 with moderate ulcerative colitis. Each CDR3 is given with its conserved first and last residue. D genes are given only for firm matches. The size entry is marked missing in some rows and otherwise reads once, few, many or a size class.

clone size: few; D gene: -; V gene: TRBV19; J gene: TRBJ2-3; CDR3 length: 12; CDR3 DNA: TGTGCCAGTAGTTCGACCTGGGATACGCAGTATTTT; CDR3 protein: CASSSTWDTQYF
clone size: -; D gene: TRBD1; V gene: TRBV5-4; J gene: TRBJ1-2; CDR3 length: 13; CDR3 DNA: TGTGCCAGCAGTAAGGACAGGGTCTATGGCTACACCTTC; CDR3 protein: CASSKDRVYGYTF
clone size: -; D gene: TRBD1; V gene: TRBV13; J gene: TRBJ1-1; CDR3 length: 19; CDR3 DNA: TGTGCCAGCAGCTTAGGACCGTCCGGGACAGGGGGCCGGAGAACTGAAGCTTTCTTT; CDR3 protein: CASSLGPSGTGGRRTEAFF
clone size: -; D gene: -; V gene: TRBV7-2; J gene: TRBJ1-3; CDR3 length: 14; CDR3 DNA: TGTGCCAGCAGCTTAGGAGCCCCCGGAAACACCATATATTTT; CDR3 protein: CASSLGAPGNTIYF
clone size: -; D gene: -; V gene: TRBV2; J gene: TRBJ2-7; CDR3 length: 12; CDR3 DNA: TGTGTCACCATAGCGGCGACCTACGAGCAGTACTTC; CDR3 protein: CVTIAATYEQYF
clone size: -; D gene: -; V gene: TRBV15; J gene: TRBJ1-5; CDR3 length: 17; CDR3 DNA: TGTGCCACCAGCAGCGACCGAGACGGCGGGAGCAATCAGCCCCAGCATTTT; CDR3 protein: CATSSDRDGGSNQPQHF
clone size: -; D gene: -; V gene: TRBV2; J gene: TRBJ2-1; CDR3 length: 13; CDR3 DNA: TGTGCCAGAGAGACAGGGACTTACAATGAGCAGTTCTTC; CDR3 protein: CARETGTYNEQFF
clone size: once; D gene: -; V gene: TRBV7-9; J gene: TRBJ2-1; CDR3 length: 10; CDR3 DNA: TGTGCCAGCAGCTTCAATGAGCAGTTCTTC; CDR3 protein: CASSFNEQFF
clone size: -; D gene: -; V gene: TRBV6-5; J gene: TRBJ2-7; CDR3 length: 15; CDR3 DNA: TGTGCCAGCAGCTCGAAGGTGATCAGCTCCTACGAGCAGTACTTC; CDR3 protein: CASSSKVISSYEQYF
clone size: once; D gene: TRBD1; V gene: TRBV30; J gene: TRBJ1-4; CDR3 length: 15; CDR3 DNA: TGTGCCTGGAGTGTGACAGGGGTGACTAATGAAAAACTGTTTTTT; CDR3 protein: CAWSVTGVTNEKLFF
clone size: once; D gene: -; V gene: TRBV28; J gene: TRBJ2-1; CDR3 length: 14; CDR3 DNA: TGTGCCAGCAGTTTAAGTAGCTCCTACAATGAGCAGTTCTTC; CDR3 protein: CASSLSSSYNEQFF
clone size: -; D gene: -; V gene: TRBV28; J gene: TRBJ1-1; CDR3 length: 13; CDR3 DNA: TGTGCCAGCAGTTTACAGGGGAGCGCTGAAGCTTTCTTT; CDR3 protein: CASSLQGSAEAFF
clone size: -; D gene: TRBD2; V gene: TRBV14; J gene: TRBJ2-3; CDR3 length: 20; CDR3 DNA: TGTGCCAGCAGCCATTTAAGGGCCAGCGGGAGGGCCGATGTAAGGAATACGCAGTATTTT; CDR3 protein: CASSHLRASGRADVRNTQYF
clone size: -; D gene: -; V gene: TRBV4-1; J gene: TRBJ2-3; CDR3 length: 14; CDR3 DNA: TGCGCCAGCAGCCCGCTGCGGGACACAGATACGCAGTATTTT; CDR3 protein: CASSPLRDTDTQYF
clone size: few; D gene: -; V gene: TRBV7-9; J gene: TRBJ1-1; CDR3 length: 14; CDR3 DNA: TGTGCCAGCAGCTTTGCCGGGGGAGGAACCGAAGCTTTCTTT; CDR3 protein: CASSFAGGGTEAFF
clone size: -; D gene: TRBD2; V gene: TRBV5-4; J gene: TRBJ2-1; CDR3 length: 16; CDR3 DNA: TGTGCCAGCAGCTCGGGACTAGCGGTACCCTACAATGAGCAGTTCTTC; CDR3 protein: CASSSGLAVPYNEQFF
clone size: -; D gene: -; V gene: TRBV5-1; J gene: TRBJ2-5; CDR3 length: 14; CDR3 DNA: TGCGCCAGCACCGGGACCACTCAAAAAGAGACCCAGTACTTC; CDR3 protein: CASTGTTQKETQYF
clone size: -; D gene: TRBD1; V gene: TRBV15; J gene: TRBJ2-7; CDR3 length: 13; CDR3 DNA: TGTGCCACCAGCAGAGTACAGGGGTACGAGCAGTACTTC; CDR3 protein: CATSRVQGYEQYF
clone size: -; D gene: -; V gene: TRBV18; J gene: TRBJ1-3; CDR3 length: 18; CDR3 DNA: TGTGCCAGCTCACCACTTCCACGGGATCCGAGCTCTGGAAACACCATATATTTT; CDR3 protein: CASSPLPRDPSSGNTIYF
clone size: -; D gene: -; V gene: TRBV5-1; J gene: TRBJ2-5; CDR3 length: 13; CDR3 DNA: TGCGCCAGCAGCTTGTATGGGGGAGAGACCCAGTACTTC; CDR3 protein: CASSLYGGETQYF
clone size: -; D gene: -; V gene: TRBV6-5; J gene: TRBJ2-7; CDR3 length: 12; CDR3 DNA: TGTGCCAGCAGTTACAACCCGGGCGAGCAGTACTTC; CDR3 protein: CASSYNPGEQYF
clone size: -; D gene: TRBD1; V gene: TRBV7-3; J gene: TRBJ2-2; CDR3 length: 19; CDR3 DNA: TGTGCCAGCAGCTTAATGGGGGTTCGACAGGGTTTGACCACCGGGGAGCTGTTTTTT; CDR3 protein: CASSLMGVRQGLTTGELFF
clone size: -; D gene: -; V gene: TRBV2; J gene: TRBJ2-3; CDR3 length: 15; CDR3 DNA: TGTGCCAGCAGTGAGCAGGGATCGAACACAGATACGCAGTATTTT; CDR3 protein: CASSEQGSNTDTQYF
clone size: once; D gene: TRBD1; V gene: TRBV9; J gene: TRBJ2-3; CDR3 length: 15; CDR3 DNA: TGTGCCAGCAGCGAGAAACAGGGGAGCACAGATACGCAGTATTTT; CDR3 protein: CASSEKQGSTDTQYF
clone size: once; D gene: TRBD2; V gene: TRBV28; J gene: TRBJ2-4; CDR3 length: 14; CDR3 DNA: TGTGCCAGCAGGGTAGCGGGTGCCAAAAACATTCAGTACTTC; CDR3 protein: CASRVAGAKNIQYF
clone size: -; D gene: -; V gene: TRBV5-1; J gene: TRBJ1-3; CDR3 length: 14; CDR3 DNA: TGCGCCAGTCAAGACAGTATCTCTGGAAACACCATATATTTT; CDR3 protein: CASQDSISGNTIYF
clone size: -; D gene: -; V gene: TRBV29-1; J gene: TRBJ1-6; CDR3 length: 10; CDR3 DNA: TGCAGCGTTGAGCGTTCACCCCTCCACTTT; CDR3 protein: CSVERSPLHF
clone size: once; D gene: -; V gene: TRBV7-8; J gene: TRBJ2-7; CDR3 length: 15; CDR3 DNA: TGTGCCAGCAGCCGGGACACATCGACGGCCTACGAGCAGTACTTC; CDR3 protein: CASSRDTSTAYEQYF
clone size: -; D gene: -; V gene: TRBV27; J gene: TRBJ2-2; CDR3 length: 11; CDR3 DNA: TGTGCCAGCAGTTTGTCGGGAGAGCTGTTTTTT; CDR3 protein: CASSLSGELFF
clone size: -; D gene: -; V gene: TRBV2; J gene: TRBJ1-3; CDR3 length: 15; CDR3 DNA: TGTGCCAGCCCCTACACGACGGATCGCGGAAACACCATATATTTT; CDR3 protein: CASPYTTDRGNTIYF
clone size: -; D gene: -; V gene: TRBV25-1; J gene: TRBJ2-4; CDR3 length: 13; CDR3 DNA: TGTGCCAGCTTCGACAGCCCCAAAAACATTCAGTACTTC; CDR3 protein: CASFDSPKNIQYF
clone size: -; D gene: -; V gene: TRBV5-1; J gene: TRBJ2-3; CDR3 length: 14; CDR3 DNA: TGCGCCAGCAGCTTGGTTGCGGGTGGTGATACGCAGTATTTT; CDR3 protein: CASSLVAGGDTQYF
clone size: -; D gene: -; V gene: TRBV6-6; J gene: TRBJ2-2; CDR3 length: 11; CDR3 DNA: TGTGCCAGCACGGGGAGCGGGGAGCTGTTTTTT; CDR3 protein: CASTGSGELFF
clone size: -; D gene: TRBD2; V gene: TRBV4-1; J gene: TRBJ2-1; CDR3 length: 19; CDR3 DNA: TGCGCCAGCAGCCCCGGACCCTTTACGCGGGAGGGCCGAGGCAATGAGCAGTTCTTC; CDR3 protein: CASSPGPFTREGRGNEQFF
clone size: -; D gene: -; V gene: TRBV4-1; J gene: TRBJ2-7; CDR3 length: 13; CDR3 DNA: TGCGCCAGCAGCAGCGGGCTCCCCTACGAGCAGTACTTC; CDR3 protein: CASSSGLPYEQYF
clone size: -; D gene: -; V gene: TRBV6-1; J gene: TRBJ1-1; CDR3 length: 15; CDR3 DNA: TGTGCCAGCAGTGTTGGCAGGGGAGTCAGCCTGAAAGCTTTCTTT; CDR3 protein: CASSVGRGVSLKAFF
clone size: -; D gene: -; V gene: TRBV18; J gene: TRBJ1-5; CDR3 length: 14; CDR3 DNA: TGTGCCAGCTCACCAGCGGAGGGCGGCCAGCCCCAGCATTTT; CDR3 protein: CASSPAEGGQPQHF
clone size: -; D gene: -; V gene: TRBV28; J gene: TRBJ1-3; CDR3 length: 14; CDR3 DNA: TGTGCCAGCAAAGGCATGTTGTCTGGAAACACCATATATTTT; CDR3 protein: CASKGMLSGNTIYF
clone size: -; D gene: -; V gene: TRBV7-9; J gene: TRBJ2-1; CDR3 length: 17; CDR3 DNA: TGTGCCAGCAGCTCCGACAGGGCGGAGCGGGGGCCGGGGGAGCAGTTCTTC; CDR3 protein: CASSSDRAERGPGEQFF
clone size: few; D gene: TRBD1; V gene: TRBV29-1; J gene: TRBJ1-1; CDR3 length: 12; CDR3 DNA: TGCAGCACTTTCGGACAGGGGAAGGAAGCTTTCTTT; CDR3 protein: CSTFGQGKEAFF
clone size: -; D gene: -; V gene: TRBV28; J gene: TRBJ1-2; CDR3 length: 13; CDR3 DNA: TGTGCCAGCAGTTTAGAAGTGGGCGGCGGCTACACCTTC; CDR3 protein: CASSLEVGGGYTF
clone size: -; D gene: TRBD1; V gene: TRBV11-2; J gene: TRBJ2-7; CDR3 length: 18; CDR3 DNA: TGTGCCAGCAGCTCCTTCTCTTTCAGGACAGGGGGCTACCGCGAGCAGTACTTC; CDR3 protein: CASSSFSFRTGGYREQYF
clone size: few; D gene: TRBD1; V gene: TRBV5-6; J gene: TRBJ1-2; CDR3 length: 15; CDR3 DNA: TGTGCCAGCAGCTTGGGGACAGGAGAAGGCTATGGCTACACCTTC; CDR3 protein: CASSLGTGEGYGYTF
clone size: -; D gene: TRBD1; V gene: TRBV7-8; J gene: TRBJ2-7; CDR3 length: 14; CDR3 DNA: TGTGCCAGCAGCCGGGGACAGGGGCCCTACGAGCAGTACTTC; CDR3 protein: CASSRGQGPYEQYF
clone size: -; D gene: -; V gene: TRBV2; J gene: TRBJ2-2; CDR3 length: 12; CDR3 DNA: TGTGCCACCCGAGGGGGGGTCGGGGAGCTGTTTTTT; CDR3 protein: CATRGGVGELFF
clone size: -; D gene: TRBD1; V gene: TRBV29-1; J gene: TRBJ2-1; CDR3 length: 16; CDR3 DNA: TGCAGCGTTGCTCGGGACAGGGGAGCTTCCTACAATGAGCAGTTCTTC; CDR3 protein: CSVARDRGASYNEQFF
clone size: -; D gene: -; V gene: TRBV27; J gene: TRBJ1-2; CDR3 length: 15; CDR3 DNA: TGTGCCAGCAGTTTATCCCTCGACAGATTTTATGGCTACACCTTC; CDR3 protein: CASSLSLDRFYGYTF
clone size: -; D gene: -; V gene: TRBV6-5; J gene: TRBJ2-6; CDR3 length: 14; CDR3 DNA: TGTGCCAGCAAAGAGGGCTCTGGGGCCAACGTCCTGACTTTC; CDR3 protein: CASKEGSGANVLTF
clone size: -; D gene: -; V gene: TRBV13; J gene: TRBJ1-5; CDR3 length: 19; CDR3 DNA: TGTGCCAGCAGCTTAGCGGGGACGGGTCCTTTAGGCAGCAATCAGCCCCAGCATTTT; CDR3 protein: CASSLAGTGPLGSNQPQHF
clone size: -; D gene: TRBD1; V gene: TRBV7-9; J gene: TRBJ2-2; CDR3 length: 16; CDR3 DNA: TGTGCCAGCAGCTTAGGGACAGGCCTTTGGACCGGGGAGCTGTTTTTT; CDR3 protein: CASSLGTGLWTGELFF
clone size: once; D gene: -; V gene: TRBV27; J gene: TRBJ2-6; CDR3 length: 18; CDR3 DNA: TGTGCCAGCAGTCCCCGGACAAAAAATTACTCTGGGGCCAACGTCCTGACTTTC; CDR3 protein: CASSPRTKNYSGANVLTF
clone size: -; D gene: TRBD1; V gene: TRBV5-1; J gene: TRBJ2-2; CDR3 length: 17; CDR3 DNA: TGCGCCAGCAGCTTGGAGGGACAGGGTGCGAACACCGGGGAGCTGTTTTTT; CDR3 protein: CASSLEGQGANTGELFF
clone size: -; D gene: -; V gene: TRBV2; J gene: TRBJ2-3; CDR3 length: 15; CDR3 DNA: TGTGCCAGCAGTGTTCGTGGACAGTCCACAGATACGCAGTATTTT; CDR3 protein: CASSVRGQSTDTQYF